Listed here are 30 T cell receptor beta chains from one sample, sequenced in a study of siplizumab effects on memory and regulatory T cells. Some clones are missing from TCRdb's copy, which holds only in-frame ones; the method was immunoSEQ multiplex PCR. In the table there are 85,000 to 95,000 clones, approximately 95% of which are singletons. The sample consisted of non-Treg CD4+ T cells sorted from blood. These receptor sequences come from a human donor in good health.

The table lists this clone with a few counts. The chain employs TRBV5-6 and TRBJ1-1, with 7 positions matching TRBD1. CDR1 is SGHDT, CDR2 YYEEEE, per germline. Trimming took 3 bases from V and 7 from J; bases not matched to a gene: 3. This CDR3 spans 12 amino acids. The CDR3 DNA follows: TGTGCCAGCAGCTGGGGGACAGTTGAAGCTTTCTTT. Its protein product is CASSWGTVEAFF.

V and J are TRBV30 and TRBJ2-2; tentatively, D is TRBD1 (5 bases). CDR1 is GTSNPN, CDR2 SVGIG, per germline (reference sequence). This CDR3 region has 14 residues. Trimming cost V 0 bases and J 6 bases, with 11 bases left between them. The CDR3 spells CAWSVLRAAGELFF. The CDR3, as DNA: TGTGCCTGGAGTGTACTCAGGGCGGCCGGGGAGCTGTTTTTT.

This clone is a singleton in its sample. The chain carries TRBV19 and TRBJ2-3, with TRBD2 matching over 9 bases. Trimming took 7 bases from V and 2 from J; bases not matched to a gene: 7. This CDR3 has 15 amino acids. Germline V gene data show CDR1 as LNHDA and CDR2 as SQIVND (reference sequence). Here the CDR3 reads CASTTGLANTDTQYF. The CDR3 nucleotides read TGTGCCAGTACCACAGGACTAGCGAACACAGATACGCAGTATTTT. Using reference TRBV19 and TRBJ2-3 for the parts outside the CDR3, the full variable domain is DGGITQSPKYLFRKEGQNVTLSCEQNLNHDAMYWYRQDPGQGLRLIYYSQIVNDFQKGDIAEGYSVSREKKESFPLTVTSAQKNPTAFYLCASTTGLANTDTQYFGPGTRLTVL.

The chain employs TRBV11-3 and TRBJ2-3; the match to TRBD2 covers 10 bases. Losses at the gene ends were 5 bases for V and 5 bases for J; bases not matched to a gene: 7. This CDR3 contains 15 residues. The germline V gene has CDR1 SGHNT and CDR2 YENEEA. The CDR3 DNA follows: TGTGCCAGCAGCCGAAGCGGGGGGGCCGTAGATACGCAGTATTTT. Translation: CASSRSGGAVDTQYF.

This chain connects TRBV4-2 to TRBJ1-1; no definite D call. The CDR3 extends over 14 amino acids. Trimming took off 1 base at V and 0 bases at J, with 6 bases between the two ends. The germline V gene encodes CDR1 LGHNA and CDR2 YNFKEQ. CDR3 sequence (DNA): TGTGCCAGCAGCCAAGGCGAAGTGAACACTGAAGCTTTCTTT. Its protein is CASSQGEVNTEAFF.

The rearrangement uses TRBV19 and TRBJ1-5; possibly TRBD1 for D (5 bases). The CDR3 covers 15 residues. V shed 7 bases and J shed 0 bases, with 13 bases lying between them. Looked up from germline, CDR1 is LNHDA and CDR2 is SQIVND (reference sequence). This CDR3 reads CASTSPGGSNQPQHF. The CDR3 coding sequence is TGTGCCAGTACCTCGCCTGGGGGTAGCAATCAGCCCCAGCATTTT.

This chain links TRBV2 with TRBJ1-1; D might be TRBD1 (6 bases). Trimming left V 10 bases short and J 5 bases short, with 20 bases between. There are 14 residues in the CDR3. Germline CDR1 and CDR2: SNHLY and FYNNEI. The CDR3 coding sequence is TGTGCCACCATCATAAGGGGGGGGCGTACTGAAGCTTTCTTT. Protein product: CATIIRGGRTEAFF.

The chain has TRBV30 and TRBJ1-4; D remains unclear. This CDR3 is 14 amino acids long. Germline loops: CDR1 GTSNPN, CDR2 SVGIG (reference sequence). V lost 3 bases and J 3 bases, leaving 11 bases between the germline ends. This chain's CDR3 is CAWSHRVSNEKLFF. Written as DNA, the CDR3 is TGTGCCTGGAGCCACAGAGTATCTAATGAAAAACTGTTTTTT.

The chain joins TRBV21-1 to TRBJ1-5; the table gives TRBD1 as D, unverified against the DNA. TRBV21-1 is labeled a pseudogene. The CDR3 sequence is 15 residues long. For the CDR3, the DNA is TGTGCCAGCAGGACCAACAGGGTGGGGAATCAGCCCCAGCATTTT. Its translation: CASRTNRVGNQPQHF.

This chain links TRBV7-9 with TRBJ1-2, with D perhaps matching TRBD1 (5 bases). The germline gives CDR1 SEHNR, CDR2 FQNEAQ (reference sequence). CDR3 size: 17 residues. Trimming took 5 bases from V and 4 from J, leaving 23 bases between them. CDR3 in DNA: TGTGCCAGCAGCCCGAGTGGGGACCTGTGGTTGGCCTATGGCTACACCTTC. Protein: CASSPSGDLWLAYGYTF.

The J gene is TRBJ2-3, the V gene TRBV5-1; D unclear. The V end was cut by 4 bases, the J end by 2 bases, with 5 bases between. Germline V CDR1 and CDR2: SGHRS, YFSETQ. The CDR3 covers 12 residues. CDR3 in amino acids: CASSDTTDTQYF. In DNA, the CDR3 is TGCGCCAGCAGCGACACCACAGATACGCAGTATTTT.

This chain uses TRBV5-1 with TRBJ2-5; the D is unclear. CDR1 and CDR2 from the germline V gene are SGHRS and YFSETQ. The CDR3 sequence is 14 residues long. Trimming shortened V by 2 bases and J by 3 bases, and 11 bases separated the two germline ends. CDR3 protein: CASSFGRGEETQYF. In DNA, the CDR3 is TGCGCCAGCAGCTTCGGACGTGGGGAAGAGACCCAGTACTTC. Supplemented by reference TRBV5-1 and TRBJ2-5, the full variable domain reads KAGVTQTPRYLIKTRGQQVTLSCSPISGHRSVSWYQQTPGQGLQFLFEYFSETQRNKGNFPGRFSGRQFSNSRSEMNVSTLELGDSALYLCASSFGRGEETQYFGPGTRLLVL.

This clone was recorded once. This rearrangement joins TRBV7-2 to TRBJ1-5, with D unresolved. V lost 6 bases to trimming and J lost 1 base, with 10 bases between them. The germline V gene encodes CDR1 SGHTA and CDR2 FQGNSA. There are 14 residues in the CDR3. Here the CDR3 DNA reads TGTGCCAGCAGTCTTGACCCGAGCAATCAGCCCCAGCATTTT. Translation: CASSLDPSNQPQHF.

The CDR3 reads CASSQDRVAGVGEQFF. The CDR3 bases are TGTGCCAGCAGCCAAGATAGGGTAGCGGGAGTGGGTGAGCAGTTCTTC. This chain joins TRBV4-2 and TRBJ2-1, with 9 bases matching TRBD2. This CDR3 contains 16 residues. Germline V lookup: CDR1 LGHNA, CDR2 YNFKEQ. The ends lost 0 bases at V and 9 bases at J; junction bases unmatched: 9.

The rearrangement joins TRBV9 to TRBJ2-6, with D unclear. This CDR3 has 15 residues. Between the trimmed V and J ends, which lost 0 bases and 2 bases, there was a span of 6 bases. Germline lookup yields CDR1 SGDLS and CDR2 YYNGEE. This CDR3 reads CASSVEVAGANVLTF. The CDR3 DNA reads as TGTGCCAGCAGCGTAGAAGTCGCTGGGGCCAACGTCCTGACTTTC.

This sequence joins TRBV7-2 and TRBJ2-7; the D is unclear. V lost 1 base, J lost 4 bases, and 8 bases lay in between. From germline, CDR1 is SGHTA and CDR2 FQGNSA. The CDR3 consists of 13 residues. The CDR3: CASSLVLAYEQYF. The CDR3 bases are TGTGCCAGCAGCTTAGTCTTGGCTTACGAGCAGTACTTC.

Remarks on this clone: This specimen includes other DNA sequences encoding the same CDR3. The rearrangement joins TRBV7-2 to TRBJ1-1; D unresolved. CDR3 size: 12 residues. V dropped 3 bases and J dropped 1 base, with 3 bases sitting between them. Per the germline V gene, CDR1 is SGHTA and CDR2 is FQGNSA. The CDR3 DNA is TGTGCCAGCAGCTTTGGGAACACTGAAGCTTTCTTT. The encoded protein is CASSFGNTEAFF.

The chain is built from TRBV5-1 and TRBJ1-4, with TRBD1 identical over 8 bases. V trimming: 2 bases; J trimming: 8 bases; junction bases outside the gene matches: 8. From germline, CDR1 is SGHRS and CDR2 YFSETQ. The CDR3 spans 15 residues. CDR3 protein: CASSFAGGRGEKLFF. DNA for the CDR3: TGCGCCAGCAGCTTTGCAGGGGGCCGAGGGGAAAAACTGTTTTTT.

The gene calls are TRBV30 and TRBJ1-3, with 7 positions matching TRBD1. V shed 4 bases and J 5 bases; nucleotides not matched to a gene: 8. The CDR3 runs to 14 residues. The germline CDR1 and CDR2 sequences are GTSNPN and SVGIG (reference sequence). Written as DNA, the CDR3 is TGTGCCTGGATTTCAGGGGGGCTTAGAAACACCATATATTTT. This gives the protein CAWISGGLRNTIYF.

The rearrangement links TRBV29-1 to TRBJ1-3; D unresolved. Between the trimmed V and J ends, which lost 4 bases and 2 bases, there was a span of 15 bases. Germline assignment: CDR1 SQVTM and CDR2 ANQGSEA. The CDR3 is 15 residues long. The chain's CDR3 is CSVVPLTGTGNTIYF. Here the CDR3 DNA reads TGCAGCGTTGTTCCCCTAACTGGAACTGGAAACACCATATATTTT.

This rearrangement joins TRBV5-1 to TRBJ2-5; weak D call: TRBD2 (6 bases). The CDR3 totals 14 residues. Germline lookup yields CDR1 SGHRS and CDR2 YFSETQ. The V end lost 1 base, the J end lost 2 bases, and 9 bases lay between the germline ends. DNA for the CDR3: TGCGCCAGCAGCTTGTTCCGGGGGCAAGAGACCCAGTACTTC. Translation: CASSLFRGQETQYF.

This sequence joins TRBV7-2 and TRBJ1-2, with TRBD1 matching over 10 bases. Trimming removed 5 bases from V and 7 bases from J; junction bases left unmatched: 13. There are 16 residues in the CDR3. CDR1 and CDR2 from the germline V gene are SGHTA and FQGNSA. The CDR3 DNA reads TGTGCCAGCAGCGGGCGGTCGGGACAGGGGACAGTTGGCTACACCTTC. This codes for CASSGRSGQGTVGYTF.

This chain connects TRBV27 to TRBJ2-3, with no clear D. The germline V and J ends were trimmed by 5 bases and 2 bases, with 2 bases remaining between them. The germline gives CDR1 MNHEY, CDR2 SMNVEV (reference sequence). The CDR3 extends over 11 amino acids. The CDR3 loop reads CASSHTDTQYF. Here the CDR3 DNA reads TGTGCCAGCAGTCACACAGATACGCAGTATTTT.

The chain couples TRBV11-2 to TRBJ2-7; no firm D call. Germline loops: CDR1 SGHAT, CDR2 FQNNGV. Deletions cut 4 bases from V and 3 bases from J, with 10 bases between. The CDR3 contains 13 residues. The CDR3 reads CASSWTANYEQYF. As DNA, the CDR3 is TGTGCCAGCAGCTGGACCGCCAACTACGAGCAGTACTTC.

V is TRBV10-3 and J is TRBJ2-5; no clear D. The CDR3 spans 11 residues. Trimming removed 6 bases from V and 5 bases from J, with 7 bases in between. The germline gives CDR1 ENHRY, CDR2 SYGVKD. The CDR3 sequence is CAIRTGETQYF. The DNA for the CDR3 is TGTGCCATCAGGACCGGGGAGACCCAGTACTTC.

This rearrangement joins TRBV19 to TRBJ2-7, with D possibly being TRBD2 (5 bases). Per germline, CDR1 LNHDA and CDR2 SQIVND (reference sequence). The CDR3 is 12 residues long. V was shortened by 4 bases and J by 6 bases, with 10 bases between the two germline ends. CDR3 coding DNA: TGTGCCAGTAGTACCCACGGGGTCGAGCAGTACTTC. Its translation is CASSTHGVEQYF.

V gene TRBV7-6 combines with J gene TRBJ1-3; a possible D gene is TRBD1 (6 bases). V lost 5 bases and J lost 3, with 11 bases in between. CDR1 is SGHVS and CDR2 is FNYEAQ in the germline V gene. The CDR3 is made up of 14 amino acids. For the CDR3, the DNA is TGTGCCAGCAGCAGGACAGTGGATGGAAACACCATATATTTT. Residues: CASSRTVDGNTIYF.

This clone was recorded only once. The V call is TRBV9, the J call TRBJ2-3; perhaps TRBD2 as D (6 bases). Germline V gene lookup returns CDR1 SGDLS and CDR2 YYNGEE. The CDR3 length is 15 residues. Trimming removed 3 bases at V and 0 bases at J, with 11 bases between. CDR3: CASSASATSTDTQYF. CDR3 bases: TGTGCCAGCAGCGCTAGCGCTACTAGCACAGATACGCAGTATTTT. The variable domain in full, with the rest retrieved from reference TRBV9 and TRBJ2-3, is DSGVTQTPKHLITATGQRVTLRCSPRSGDLSVYWYQQSLDQGLQFLIQYYNGEERAKGNILERFSAQQFPDLHSELNLSSLELGDSALYFCASSASATSTDTQYFGPGTRLTVL.

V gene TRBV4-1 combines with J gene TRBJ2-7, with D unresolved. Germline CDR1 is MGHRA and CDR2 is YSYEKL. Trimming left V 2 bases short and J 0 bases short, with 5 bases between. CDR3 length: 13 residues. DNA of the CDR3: TGCGCCAGCAGCCAACGGAGCTCCTACGAGCAGTACTTC. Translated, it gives CASSQRSSYEQYF.

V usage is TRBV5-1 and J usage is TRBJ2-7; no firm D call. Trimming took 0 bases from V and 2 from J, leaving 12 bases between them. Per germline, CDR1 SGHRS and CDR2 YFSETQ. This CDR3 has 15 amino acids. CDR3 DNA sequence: TGCGCCAGCAGCTTGGGACTTGACTTCACCTACGAGCAGTACTTC. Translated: CASSLGLDFTYEQYF.